These T cell receptor beta chains were read from a single sample in a study of cytomegalovirus exposure and HLA in healthy donors. Using immunoSEQ multiplex PCR, the repertoire was profiled, and TCRdb retains in-frame clones only, with some absent. Of over 85,000 clones listed, just over 75% were seen once; the top ten hold 0.55% to 0.65%. The sample was PBMCs. The receptors stem from a man aged 30-40 years in good health and CMV-seronegative. CDR3s leave out the opening cysteine and the closing phenylalanine or tryptophan. The D gene is left open where the match is weak. Size tells how often a clone was seen (once, few, many) or the class of an expanded clone, and some rows leave it out.

D,J,V,size,CDR3
.,TRBJ1-2,TRBV19,.,ASTSPLGPNYGYT
.,TRBJ2-5,TRBV10-3,.,AITGEGETQY
.,TRBJ1-1,TRBV7-6,.,ASSLSNRGFDTEAF
.,TRBJ2-7,TRBV7-9,.,ASSPGQSNYEQY
TRBD1,TRBJ1-1,TRBV4-1,.,ASSQDRGTTEAF
.,TRBJ2-2,TRBV7-9,.,ASSFVSNTGELF
TRBD1,TRBJ1-2,TRBV6-5,.,ASSPRDRGGYT
.,TRBJ1-2,TRBV28,.,ASSLKRTFYGYT
TRBD1,TRBJ1-2,TRBV6-6,.,ASSEHPRGLLNGYT
.,TRBJ2-1,TRBV6-1,.,ASSDRQAKSYNEQF
TRBD1,TRBJ2-5,TRBV5-6,.,ASSSVGQGFQETQY
.,TRBJ1-5,TRBV7-2,.,ASSPSSWGLVSNQPQH
.,TRBJ1-2,TRBV5-1,.,ASWGGHRHT
.,TRBJ1-2,TRBV6-5,.,ASSYSDSENGYT
.,TRBJ2-3,TRBV9,.,ASSVGNSGSTDTQY
TRBD1,TRBJ1-1,TRBV7-9,.,ASSALRDRMGGAF
TRBD2,TRBJ2-1,TRBV4-2,.,ASSPRLAATYNEQF
TRBD1,TRBJ1-2,TRBV15,.,ATSRPGQGAVDYGYT
.,TRBJ2-7,TRBV9,.,ASSEHAGTYEQY
TRBD1,TRBJ2-2,TRBV10-2,.,ASTDRGLVGELF
.,TRBJ1-4,TRBV4-1,.,ASSQAPRRGEKLF
.,TRBJ1-5,TRBV13,.,ASGKSGFGQPQH
.,TRBJ1-2,TRBV28,.,ASSFGRRDYGYT
TRBD1,TRBJ1-1,TRBV7-9,.,ASSPDREGTEAF
.,TRBJ1-3,TRBV7-8,.,ASSLGNPGLGNTIY
.,TRBJ2-1,TRBV2,.,ASTPGSGVYEQF
.,TRBJ1-1,TRBV19,.,ASSRGGGRFMNTEAF
TRBD2,TRBJ2-2,TRBV7-2,.,ASSRPSGGIQGDTGELF
TRBD1,TRBJ2-1,TRBV6-1,.,ASSGGTAPLRNEQF
.,TRBJ1-2,TRBV7-9,.,SSSPGGVMYGYGYT
.,TRBJ1-5,TRBV19,.,ASNHIRTYSNQPQH
.,TRBJ1-2,TRBV6-6,.,ASSSTDQINYGYT
TRBD2,TRBJ2-3,TRBV7-6,.,ASSPVGTSGGRTDTQY
TRBD2,TRBJ2-1,TRBV4-1,.,ASSQEGPRRLAGNEQF
TRBD1,TRBJ1-5,TRBV5-6,.,ASSFRGLGNRPQH
TRBD2,TRBJ2-1,TRBV7-3,.,ASSLTRGLAVEQF
.,TRBJ1-2,TRBV6-1,few,ASSFTPANYGYT
.,TRBJ1-2,TRBV21-1,.,ASSKAGTCYGYT
.,TRBJ2-1,TRBV9,.,ASSARERNEQF
TRBD1,TRBJ2-1,TRBV10-3,.,AIKMDRASYNEQF
.,TRBJ1-1,TRBV19,.,ASSISAGLMNTEAF
TRBD1,TRBJ1-5,TRBV29-1,.,SVNRGVGQPQH
.,TRBJ1-1,TRBV10-3,few,AISSGVDTEAF
.,TRBJ2-7,TRBV4-3,.,ASSQDWPGFSYEQY
.,TRBJ1-1,TRBV18,.,ASSPWTATEAF
.,TRBJ1-6,TRBV7-2,once,ASSFGAAGQPLH
TRBD1,TRBJ1-1,TRBV19,once,ASSIVGQGGGMNTEAF
TRBD1,TRBJ2-1,TRBV27,.,ATQWGRGHEQF
TRBD1,TRBJ1-4,TRBV6-6,few,ASTLTGGNYEKLF
TRBD1,TRBJ2-5,TRBV2,.,ASSERTGGRETQY
TRBD1,TRBJ1-4,TRBV10-3,.,AISDITGGSEKLF
.,TRBJ1-1,TRBV9,.,ASSPTETTGLYTEAF